The source of this TCR beta chain is a study of a mutant IDH1 vaccine in newly diagnosed glioma. Study at large: Vaccine dosing followed radiotherapy by 4-6 weeks, or accompanied temozolomide cycles. Those enrolled had earlier been treated with radiotherapy, temozolomide, or both, mostly both.

The CDR3 totals 14 residues. CDR1 is SGHRS, CDR2 YFSETQ, per germline. The V gene end was trimmed by 5 bases and the J gene end by 9 bases; junction bases not matched to a gene: 7. About this clone: Its antigen remains unknown.

Time point of the sample: week 5, during vaccination. In the vaccine, a single dose held 300 ug of the mutant IDH1 20-mer peptide, along with topical imiquimod. Measured with immunoSEQ multiplex PCR; TCRdb has only the in-frame clones, and not every one. The sample holds 25,000 to 30,000 clones; roughly 90% are singletons and the top ten take 20%. The chain employs TRBV5-1 and TRBJ1-6, with TRBD1 matching 8 bases. The sequencing used PBMCs, collected from a glioma patient whose treatment included an IDH1 peptide vaccine. The TCR comes from a man aged 18 to 29 with glioma. The chain's CDR3 is CASRDGTGSSPLHF. CDR3 nucleotides: TGCGCCAGCAGGGACGGGACAGGCAGTTCACCCCTCCACTTT.